The TCR beta chain described here comes from a study of T-cell reconstitution after alpha-beta-depleted transplantation in children. Study-level findings and limits: T-cell counts and diversity at one year following transplant were attributed mainly to newly produced T cells. Roughly two months post-transplant, alpha-beta T cells reportedly originated from several hundred graft clones that had expanded.

TCRbeta library construction was performed incorporating unique molecular identifiers. TCRdb redid the calling of the PCR reads with MiXCR, one entry per CDR3 protein. Of hundreds of thousands of distinct CDR3 sequences detected, around 15% appear once; the ten largest clones hold approximately 44%. Notes on this clonotype: Its antigen is not known.

The sample was PBMCs, mostly from graft donor cells, taken 360 days after TCRalphabeta/CD19-depleted stem cell transplant. The sequence came from a male patient aged 2-15 years who had a stem cell transplant for acute lymphoblastic leukemia, so the T cells may come from the graft donor.

CDR3 nucleotides: TGTGCCAGGGGCCCGGGGTCTGGTTACGAGCAGTACTTC. As protein: CARGPGSGYEQYF. The V gene is TRBV5-6, the J gene TRBJ2-7; D may be TRBD2 (5 bases). V lost 8 bases, J lost 4 bases, and 16 bases lay in between. This CDR3 region has 13 residues. The germline gives CDR1 SGHDT, CDR2 YYEEEE.